This T cell receptor beta chain comes out of a study of CD8+CD57+ T cells in acquired aplastic anemia. Whole-study context: Sorted CD4+ and CD8+ cells yielded DNA averaging approximately 3.5 ug. Study-wide points: Patients and controls had CD8+ Simpson's diversity values that were not significantly distinct.

Worth noting for this clonotype: Its target is unknown.

This CDR3 is built from 16 residues. The germline gives CDR1 LNHDA, CDR2 SQIVND (reference sequence). Between the trimmed V and J ends, which lost 6 bases and 6 bases, there was a span of 23 bases. CD8+CD57+ cell expansion, shown by flow cytometry, had occurred in the patients selected for sequencing. Each patient had severe acquired aplastic anemia. TCR beta VDJ and CDR3 profiles were obtained from a genomic DNA template. TCRdb ran MiXCR on the reads and lists one entry per CDR3 protein. The sample records around 190,000 distinct CDR3 sequences, 45% to 60% being singletons. The chain employs TRBV19 and TRBJ1-1, with D maybe TRBD1 (5 bases). The clonotype was recovered from a human donor with aplastic anemia. Material: sorted CD4+, CD8+, or CD8+CD57+ T cells (not recorded which) from PBMCs. This CDR3 is CASSPRGTFRVAEAFF. The DNA of the CDR3 is TGTGCCAGTAGCCCGAGGGGCACTTTTAGGGTCGCTGAAGCTTTCTTT.